Below, 19 T cell receptor beta chains from the same sample are listed, as sequenced in a study of siplizumab effects on memory and regulatory T cells. Only in-frame clones appear in the TCRdb table, and some are missing; sequencing was by immunoSEQ multiplex PCR. The sample contains some 110,000 clones, 93% of which appear only once. The sequenced sample was Tregs sorted from blood. Receptors originate from a human donor in good health.

The V call is TRBV6-6, the J call TRBJ2-7; tentatively, D is TRBD1 or TRBD2 (5 bases each). Germline values: CDR1 MNHNY, CDR2 SVGAGI (reference sequence). The CDR3 length is 16 residues. The ends were cut back, 2 bases at V and 2 bases at J, with 16 bases in the middle. CDR3 in amino acids: CASSYMGPQRTYEQYF. Here the CDR3 DNA reads TGTGCCAGCAGTTACATGGGACCCCAAAGGACCTACGAGCAGTACTTC.

V and J are TRBV9 and TRBJ2-1; TRBD2 matches 10 bases. CDR1 and CDR2 (germline): SGDLS, YYNGEE. The CDR3 runs 17 residues. Unmatched junction bases numbered 6, after V lost 1 base and J lost 2 bases. CDR3 DNA: TGTGCCAGCAGCGTAAGGCTAGCGGGGGAGACCTACAATGAGCAGTTCTTC. Translating gives CASSVRLAGETYNEQFF.

The DNA of the CDR3 is TGTGCCAGCAGCCCCTCCGGGGGACAGGGGGCAATAGAGCAGTACTTC. Its protein is CASSPSGGQGAIEQYF. The chain uses TRBV5-4 and TRBJ2-7; 12 bases are shared with TRBD1. There are 16 residues in the CDR3. Germline assignment: CDR1 SGHNT and CDR2 YYREEE (reference sequence). V lost 4 bases, J lost 7 bases, and 12 bases stayed unmatched.

V and J are TRBV7-2 and TRBJ2-2; 12 bases line up with TRBD2. The length of the CDR3 is 18 residues. V shed 2 bases and J 6 bases; nucleotides not matched to a gene: 10. Germline assignment: CDR1 SGHTA and CDR2 FQGNSA. This chain's CDR3 is CASSLIIRTSGTAGELFF. In DNA form, the CDR3 reads TGTGCCAGCAGCTTAATTATCAGGACTAGCGGGACGGCCGGGGAGCTGTTTTTT.

This clone was found once. The chain carries TRBV2 and TRBJ2-1; D is unresolved. Trimming shortened V by 2 bases and J by 13 bases, and 9 bases separated the two germline ends. CDR1 is SNHLY and CDR2 is FYNNEI in the germline V gene. The CDR3 is 11 amino acids. CDR3 nucleotide sequence: TGTGCCAGCAGTGAACTCGTCCTTCAGTTCTTC. Residues: CASSELVLQFF.

The chain uses TRBV18 and TRBJ2-1; 9 nucleotides line up with TRBD1. Unmatched junction bases numbered 3, after V lost 0 bases and J lost 0 bases. CDR1 is KGHSH and CDR2 is LQKENI in the germline V gene. The CDR3 contains 17 residues. The CDR3 reads CASSPPTGGVSYNEQFF. CDR3 coding DNA: TGTGCCAGCTCACCACCAACAGGGGGCGTCTCCTACAATGAGCAGTTCTTC.

This clone showed up just once. The V gene is TRBV15, the J gene TRBJ2-5; either TRBD1 or TRBD2 may fit D (5 bases each). The germline CDR1 and CDR2 sequences are LNHNV and YYDKDF (reference sequence). Trimming cost V 1 base and J 4 bases, with 7 bases left between them. The CDR3 has 13 amino acids. As DNA, the CDR3 is TGTGCCACCAGCAGAGGAGGGGTAGAGACCCAGTACTTC. Its protein product is CATSRGGVETQYF.

The chain carries TRBV1 and TRBJ1-3. TRBV1 is given as a pseudogene. The CDR3 runs 17 residues. The CDR3 DNA follows: TGCACCAGCAGCGAAACCGAGGGGGACTACTCTGGAAACACCATATATTTT. Protein sequence: CTSSETEGDYSGNTIYF.

The chain uses TRBV19 and TRBJ1-1; tentative D call: TRBD1 (5 bases). Germline V gene sequence: CDR1 LNHDA, CDR2 SQIVND (reference sequence). The V and J ends lost 4 bases and 5 bases respectively, with 14 bases between them. This CDR3 has 14 amino acids. In DNA form, the CDR3 reads TGTGCCAGTAGTACCTGGGGGGGGAGGACTGAAGCTTTCTTT. Protein: CASSTWGGRTEAFF.

The rearrangement links TRBV7-2 to TRBJ1-1; D gene uncertain. Germline V gene data show CDR1 as SGHTA and CDR2 as FQGNSA. CDR3 length: 15 amino acids. V shed 2 bases and J shed 1 base, with 11 bases lying between them. The CDR3 nucleotides are TGTGCCAGCAGCTTACCCAGGCCAACGAACACTGAAGCTTTCTTT. Its protein is CASSLPRPTNTEAFF.

The V and J genes are TRBV10-3 and TRBJ2-5, with D possibly being TRBD2 (5 bases). V gave up 7 bases and J gave up 5 bases, with 17 bases separating them. The CDR3 has 14 amino acids. Germline CDR1 ENHRY, CDR2 SYGVKD. CDR3 amino acids: CAIKGESSGETQYF. CDR3 coding DNA: TGTGCCATCAAGGGCGAGTCCTCGGGGGAGACCCAGTACTTC.

This rearrangement joins TRBV19 to TRBJ2-1; 7 positions agree with TRBD2. J was trimmed by 1 base and V by 7 bases; bases with no gene match: 16. Germline CDR1 LNHDA, CDR2 SQIVND (reference sequence). This CDR3 has 18 amino acids. CDR3 sequence (DNA): TGTGCCAGTAACGCCGGGGGGAGGGCCTTCGGTTCCTACAATGAGCAGTTCTTC. This encodes CASNAGGRAFGSYNEQFF.

The rearrangement uses TRBV30 and TRBJ2-3; D remains ambiguous. The V and J ends lost 5 bases and 2 bases respectively, with 5 bases between them. CDR3 length: 11 amino acids. The germline V gene has CDR1 GTSNPN and CDR2 SVGIG (reference sequence). Here the CDR3 reads CAWGPTDTQYF. Here the CDR3 DNA reads TGTGCCTGGGGACCCACAGATACGCAGTATTTT.

The chain recombines TRBV6-6 with TRBJ2-7, with 11 bases fitting TRBD1. CDR3 length equals 15 residues. After removal of 6 bases from V and 0 bases from J, the junction contained 4 bases not matched to a gene. Germline V gene lookup returns CDR1 MNHNY and CDR2 SVGAGI (reference sequence). The CDR3 reads CASSPGTGGSYEQYF. In nucleotides, the CDR3 is TGTGCCAGCAGCCCTGGGACAGGGGGCTCCTACGAGCAGTACTTC.

The gene calls are TRBV5-1 and TRBJ2-2; 10 bases fit TRBD1. The CDR3 runs to 16 residues. J gave up 6 bases and V 4 bases, and 9 bases lay outside the gene matches. Germline V gives CDR1 SGHRS, CDR2 YFSETQ. This CDR3 is CASSHTGTGASGELFF. CDR3 sequence (DNA): TGCGCCAGCAGCCACACAGGGACAGGGGCGTCCGGGGAGCTGTTTTTT.

The chain uses TRBV6-5 and TRBJ2-6, with D possibly TRBD2 on 6 matching bases. Germline CDR1 MNHEY, CDR2 SVGAGI. The CDR3 contains 13 residues. Trimming shortened V by 11 bases and J by 2 bases, and 10 bases separated the two germline ends. The CDR3 DNA sequence: TGTGCCTCCCGGAGGGCTGGGGCCAACGTCCTGACTTTC. It translates to CASRRAGANVLTF.

The chain uses TRBV4-1 and TRBJ2-3, with 8 positions matching TRBD2. The CDR3 consists of 18 residues. V lost 4 bases, J lost 4 bases, and 16 bases stayed unmatched. Germline loops: CDR1 MGHRA, CDR2 YSYEKL. This chain's CDR3 is CASSPYGDSGARADTQYF. CDR3 in DNA: TGCGCCAGCAGCCCCTATGGGGATAGCGGGGCACGAGCAGATACGCAGTATTTT.

Only one count was recorded for this clone. The CDR3 loop reads CASSLTSNNEQFF. The DNA for the CDR3 is TGTGCCAGCAGCTTAACGAGCAACAATGAGCAGTTCTTC. This rearrangement joins TRBV7-3 to TRBJ2-1; D ambiguous. This CDR3 spans 13 amino acids. The V end lost 0 bases, the J end lost 5 bases, and 5 bases lay between the germline ends. Germline CDR1 and CDR2: SGHTA and FQGTGA.

The sample holds one count of this clone. This sequence joins TRBV18 and TRBJ1-1; 7 bases map to TRBD1. There are 14 residues in the CDR3. Germline trimming cut 4 bases from V and 1 base from J; bases unmatched to any gene: 3. Per the germline V gene, CDR1 is KGHSH and CDR2 is LQKENI. CDR3 nucleotides: TGTGCCAGCTCACGACAGGGACCGAACACTGAAGCTTTCTTT. Amino acids: CASSRQGPNTEAFF.